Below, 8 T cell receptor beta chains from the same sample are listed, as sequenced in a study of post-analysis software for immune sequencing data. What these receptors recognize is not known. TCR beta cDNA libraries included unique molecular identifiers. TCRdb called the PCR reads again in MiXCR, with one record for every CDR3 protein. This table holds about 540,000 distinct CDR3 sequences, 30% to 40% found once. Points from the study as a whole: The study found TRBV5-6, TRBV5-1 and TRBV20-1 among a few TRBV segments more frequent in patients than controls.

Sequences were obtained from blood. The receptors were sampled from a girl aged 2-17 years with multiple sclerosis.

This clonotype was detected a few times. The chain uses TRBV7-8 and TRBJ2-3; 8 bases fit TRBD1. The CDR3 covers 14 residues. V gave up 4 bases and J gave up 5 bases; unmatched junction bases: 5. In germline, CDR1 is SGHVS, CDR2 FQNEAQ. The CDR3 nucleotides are TGTGCCAGCAGCTACAGACAGGGGCGAGATACGCAGTATTTT. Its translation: CASSYRQGRDTQYF.

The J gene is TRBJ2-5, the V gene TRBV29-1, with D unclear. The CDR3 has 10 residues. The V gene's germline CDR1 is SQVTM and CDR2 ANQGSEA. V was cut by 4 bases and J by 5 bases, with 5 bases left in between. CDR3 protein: CSVASETQYF. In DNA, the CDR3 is TGCAGCGTTGCCAGTGAGACCCAGTACTTC.

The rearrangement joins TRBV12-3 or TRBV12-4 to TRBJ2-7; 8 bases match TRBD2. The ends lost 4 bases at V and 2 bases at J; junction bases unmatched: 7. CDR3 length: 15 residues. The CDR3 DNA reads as TGTGCCAGCAGTTCCCCAGTTAGCGGGGCCTACGAGCAGTACTTC. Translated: CASSSPVSGAYEQYF.

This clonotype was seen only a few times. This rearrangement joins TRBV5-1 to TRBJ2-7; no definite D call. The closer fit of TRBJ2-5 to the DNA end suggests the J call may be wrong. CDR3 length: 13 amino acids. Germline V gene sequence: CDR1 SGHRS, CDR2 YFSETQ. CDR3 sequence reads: CASSRTQKETQYF. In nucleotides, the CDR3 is TGCGCCAGCAGCAGAACACAAAAAGAGACCCAGTACTTC.

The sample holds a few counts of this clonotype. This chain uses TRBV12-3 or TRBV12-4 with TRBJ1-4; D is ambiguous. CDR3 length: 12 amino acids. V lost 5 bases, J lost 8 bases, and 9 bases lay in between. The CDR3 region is CASSPGKEKLFF. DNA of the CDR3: TGTGCCAGCAGTCCCGGGAAGGAAAAACTGTTTTTT.

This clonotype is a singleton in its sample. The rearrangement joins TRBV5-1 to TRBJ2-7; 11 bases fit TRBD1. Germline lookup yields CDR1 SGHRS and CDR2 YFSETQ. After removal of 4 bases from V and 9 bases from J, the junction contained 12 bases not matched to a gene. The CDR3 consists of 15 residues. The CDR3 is CASSPTDRGLHGQYF. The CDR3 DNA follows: TGCGCCAGCAGCCCGACGGACAGGGGGCTGCACGGGCAGTACTTC.

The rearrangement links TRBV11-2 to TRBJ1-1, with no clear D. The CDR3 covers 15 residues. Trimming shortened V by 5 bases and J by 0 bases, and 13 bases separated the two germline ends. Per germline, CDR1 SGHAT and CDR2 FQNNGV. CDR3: CASSTASGVNTEAFF. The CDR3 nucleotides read TGTGCCAGCAGCACCGCCTCGGGCGTGAACACTGAAGCTTTCTTT.

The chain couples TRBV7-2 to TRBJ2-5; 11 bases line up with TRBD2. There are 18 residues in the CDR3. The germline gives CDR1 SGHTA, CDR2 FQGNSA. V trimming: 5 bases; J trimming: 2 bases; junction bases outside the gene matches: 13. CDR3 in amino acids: CASSASGTSGFLQETQYF. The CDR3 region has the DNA TGTGCCAGCAGCGCTTCCGGGACTAGCGGCTTCTTACAAGAGACCCAGTACTTC.